Listed below are T cell receptor beta chains from one sample, sequenced in a study of shared clonotypes between healthy human individuals. Assay used: immunoSEQ multiplex PCR; TCRdb lists only in-frame clones, some missing. The table records just over 2,000,000 clones, 85% to 95% of them present only once. Sequencing used naive CD4+ T cells sorted from blood. The receptors shown here come from a man between 18 and 29 years old in good health. Both conserved end residues are part of each CDR3. D genes are given only for firm matches. Size is stated for part of the rows, as once, few or many counts, or as a class when the clone is expanded.

V: TRBV10-1
D: -
size: -
J: TRBJ2-2
CDR3: CASSGSKPGELFF
DNA: TGCGCCAGCAGCGGGAGTAAGCCCGGGGAGCTGTTTTTT

V: TRBV10-2
D: -
size: -
J: TRBJ2-1
CDR3: CASSEFVVRTYNEQFF
DNA: TGCGCCAGCAGTGAATTTGTCGTTCGTACTTACAATGAGCAGTTCTTC

V: TRBV2
D: -
size: -
J: TRBJ2-1
CDR3: CASSVDNEQFF
DNA: TGTGCCAGCAGTGTAGACAATGAGCAGTTCTTC

V: TRBV19
D: TRBD2
size: -
J: TRBJ2-7
CDR3: CASSQTSSSYEQYF
DNA: TGTGCCAGTAGTCAGACTAGCTCATCCTACGAGCAGTACTTC

V: TRBV5-1
D: -
size: once
J: TRBJ2-2
CDR3: CASSSPGPGTNANTGELFF
DNA: TGCGCCAGCAGCTCCCCCGGGCCAGGGACGAACGCGAACACCGGGGAGCTGTTTTTT

V: TRBV20-1
D: -
size: -
J: TRBJ2-1
CDR3: CSAALAHEQFF
DNA: TGCAGTGCTGCCCTAGCGCATGAGCAGTTCTTC

V: TRBV2
D: TRBD1
size: -
J: TRBJ2-7
CDR3: CASSEASGTGTEQYF
DNA: TGTGCCAGCAGTGAAGCGTCCGGGACAGGGACCGAGCAGTACTTC

V: TRBV19
D: TRBD2
size: -
J: TRBJ2-1
CDR3: CASSTSTGLGYNEQFF
DNA: TGTGCCAGTAGTACTTCGACGGGACTAGGCTACAATGAGCAGTTCTTC

V: TRBV2
D: -
size: -
J: TRBJ2-3
CDR3: CASSVGTDTQYF
DNA: TGTGCCAGCAGTGTAGGCACAGATACGCAGTATTTT

V: TRBV27
D: TRBD2
size: -
J: TRBJ2-3
CDR3: CASKSGVGTDTQYF
DNA: TGTGCCAGCAAGAGCGGGGTTGGCACAGATACGCAGTATTTT

V: TRBV7-2
D: TRBD1
size: -
J: TRBJ1-5
CDR3: CASSLLQGEQPQHF
DNA: TGTGCCAGCAGCTTACTACAGGGGGAACAGCCCCAGCATTTT

V: TRBV6-6
D: TRBD1
size: -
J: TRBJ1-5
CDR3: CASSSRQGAVNQPQHF
DNA: TGTGCCAGCAGTTCTCGACAGGGAGCTGTCAATCAGCCCCAGCATTTT

V: TRBV18
D: -
size: -
J: TRBJ1-6
CDR3: CASSPLPGVSNSPLHF
DNA: TGTGCCAGCTCACCACTACCTGGGGTCTCTAATTCACCCCTCCACTTT

V: TRBV5-1
D: TRBD1
size: -
J: TRBJ2-7
CDR3: CASSLVTGGGPPGYF
DNA: TGCGCCAGCAGCTTGGTCACAGGGGGAGGTCCTCCTGGGTACTTC

V: TRBV18
D: TRBD1
size: -
J: TRBJ1-1
CDR3: CASTRTGGTEAFF
DNA: TGTGCCAGCACGAGGACAGGCGGGACTGAAGCTTTCTTT

V: TRBV5-1
D: -
size: -
J: TRBJ1-1
CDR3: CASSPPGQRNTEAFF
DNA: TGCGCCAGCAGCCCCCCGGGGCAGCGGAATACTGAAGCTTTCTTT

V: TRBV7-2
D: TRBD1
size: -
J: TRBJ1-6
CDR3: CASSSTGTGVSPLHF
DNA: TGTGCCAGCAGCTCGACCGGGACAGGGGTCTCACCCCTCCACTTT

V: TRBV28
D: -
size: -
J: TRBJ1-5
CDR3: CASLNGAGNQPQHF
DNA: TGTGCCAGCTTGAACGGGGCGGGCAATCAGCCCCAGCATTTT

V: TRBV7-9
D: -
size: -
J: TRBJ2-1
CDR3: CASSFRWGEYNEQFF
DNA: TGTGCCAGCAGCTTTAGGTGGGGGGAATACAATGAGCAGTTCTTC

V: TRBV29-1
D: -
size: -
J: TRBJ2-3
CDR3: CSVIIGTTTISTDTQYF
DNA: TGCAGCGTTATTATCGGGACGACTACAATTAGCACAGATACGCAGTATTTT

V: TRBV6-5
D: TRBD1
size: -
J: TRBJ2-7
CDR3: CASRDRGTYEQYF
DNA: TGTGCCAGCCGGGACAGGGGCACCTACGAGCAGTACTTC

V: TRBV28
D: TRBD1
size: once
J: TRBJ1-2
CDR3: CASSLQGAGYGYTF
DNA: TGTGCCAGCAGTTTACAGGGGGCGGGGTATGGCTACACCTTC

V: TRBV30
D: -
size: -
J: TRBJ2-3
CDR3: CAWSVGLGLRDTQYF
DNA: TGTGCCTGGAGTGTGGGTTTAGGCCTGAGGGATACGCAGTATTTT

V: TRBV10-3
D: TRBD1
size: once
J: TRBJ2-7
CDR3: CASRTGGGFYEQYF
DNA: TGTGCCTCCCGGACAGGGGGGGGCTTCTACGAGCAGTACTTC

V: TRBV30
D: -
size: -
J: TRBJ2-3
CDR3: CAWRPHDTQYF
DNA: TGTGCCTGGAGGCCTCACGATACGCAGTATTTT

V: TRBV18
D: -
size: -
J: TRBJ1-5
CDR3: CASSDGRGQPQHF
DNA: TGTGCCAGCTCGGACGGCAGGGGACAGCCCCAGCATTTT

V: TRBV7-9
D: -
size: -
J: TRBJ2-1
CDR3: CASSSSEYNEQFF
DNA: TGTGCCAGCAGCTCTAGCGAGTACAATGAGCAGTTCTTC

V: TRBV2
D: -
size: -
J: TRBJ1-1
CDR3: CAIQGRDNTEAFF
DNA: TGTGCCATTCAAGGGCGGGACAACACTGAAGCTTTCTTT

V: TRBV28
D: TRBD2
size: -
J: TRBJ2-7
CDR3: CASSSIMAGGPPYEQYF
DNA: TGTGCCAGCAGTTCCATTATGGCGGGGGGACCCCCCTACGAGCAGTACTTC

V: TRBV7-2
D: -
size: -
J: TRBJ1-3
CDR3: CASSPGWADSGNTIYF
DNA: TGTGCCAGCAGCCCCGGGTGGGCGGACTCTGGAAACACCATATATTTT

V: TRBV6-5
D: -
size: -
J: TRBJ2-7
CDR3: CASSLLPTYEQYF
DNA: TGTGCCAGCAGCCTACTTCCGACCTACGAGCAGTACTTC

V: TRBV7-9
D: TRBD1
size: -
J: TRBJ1-5
CDR3: CASSSTGGTWPQHF
DNA: TGTGCCAGCAGTTCTACAGGGGGGACATGGCCCCAGCATTTT

V: TRBV5-4
D: TRBD1
size: -
J: TRBJ1-1
CDR3: CASSYFRDRNTEAFF
DNA: TGTGCCAGCAGCTACTTCCGGGACAGGAACACTGAAGCTTTCTTT

V: TRBV11-1
D: TRBD1
size: -
J: TRBJ2-7
CDR3: CASSRTGGMDYEQYF
DNA: TGTGCCAGCAGCCGGACAGGGGGCATGGACTACGAGCAGTACTTC

V: TRBV10-3
D: TRBD1
size: -
J: TRBJ1-5
CDR3: CAISEGTDSNQPQHF
DNA: TGTGCCATCAGTGAAGGGACAGATAGCAATCAGCCCCAGCATTTT

V: TRBV2
D: -
size: -
J: TRBJ2-3
CDR3: CASSDRAGGTDTQYF
DNA: TGTGCCAGCAGTGACAGGGCCGGTGGTACAGATACGCAGTATTTT

V: TRBV14
D: -
size: -
J: TRBJ1-2
CDR3: CASSRGGEHGYTF
DNA: TGTGCCAGCAGCCGGGGAGGGGAACACGGCTACACCTTC

V: TRBV7-8
D: -
size: -
J: TRBJ2-1
CDR3: CASSLAQSSAYNEQFF
DNA: TGTGCCAGCAGCTTAGCGCAGTCTAGCGCTTACAATGAGCAGTTCTTC

V: TRBV5-4
D: TRBD1
size: -
J: TRBJ1-1
CDR3: CASSLGQGLTEAFF
DNA: TGTGCCAGCAGCTTGGGACAGGGTCTAACTGAAGCTTTCTTT

V: TRBV27
D: -
size: -
J: TRBJ1-6
CDR3: CASSPLTSGSYNSPLHF
DNA: TGTGCCAGCAGTCCTCTGACATCTGGTTCCTATAATTCACCCCTCCACTTT

V: TRBV2
D: -
size: -
J: TRBJ2-2
CDR3: CASMFLANTGELFF
DNA: TGTGCCAGCATGTTTCTCGCGAACACCGGGGAGCTGTTTTTT

V: TRBV11-2
D: -
size: once
J: TRBJ2-4
CDR3: CASSVPLARALAKNIQYF
DNA: TGTGCCAGCAGCGTACCTCTGGCCCGAGCGCTAGCCAAAAACATTCAGTACTTC

V: TRBV11-3
D: TRBD1
size: -
J: TRBJ2-1
CDR3: CASSLQGADEQFF
DNA: TGTGCCAGCAGCCTACAGGGGGCGGATGAGCAGTTCTTC

V: TRBV5-6
D: -
size: -
J: TRBJ2-7
CDR3: CASSLVIAGANEQYF
DNA: TGTGCCAGCAGCTTGGTTATAGCAGGGGCCAACGAGCAGTACTTC

V: TRBV5-4
D: TRBD2
size: -
J: TRBJ2-7
CDR3: CASSTRLAGDSSYEQYF
DNA: TGTGCCAGCAGCACCCGACTAGCGGGGGACAGCTCCTACGAGCAGTACTTC

V: TRBV30
D: -
size: -
J: TRBJ1-3
CDR3: CAHTRAPAGNTIYF
DNA: TGTGCCCATACTAGGGCTCCGGCTGGAAACACCATATATTTT

V: TRBV6-5
D: -
size: -
J: TRBJ1-2
CDR3: CASSYSTGFNYGYTF
DNA: TGTGCCAGCAGTTACTCGACGGGCTTTAACTATGGCTACACCTTC

V: TRBV4-3
D: TRBD2
size: -
J: TRBJ2-1
CDR3: CASSQVPSGHPEQFF
DNA: TGCGCCAGCAGCCAAGTTCCTAGCGGCCATCCGGAGCAGTTCTTC

V: TRBV2
D: -
size: -
J: TRBJ1-3
CDR3: CASSEPGPHSGNTIYF
DNA: TGTGCCAGCAGTGAGCCCGGGCCTCACTCTGGAAACACCATATATTTT

V: TRBV19
D: TRBD1
size: -
J: TRBJ2-1
CDR3: CASSTQQGGGQFF
DNA: TGTGCCAGTAGTACGCAACAAGGGGGCGGACAGTTCTTC

V: TRBV18
D: -
size: once
J: TRBJ2-7
CDR3: CASSHTILQGIDGLYEQYF
DNA: TGTGCCAGCTCTCACACCATCCTTCAGGGGATAGATGGCTTGTACGAGCAGTACTTC

V: TRBV6-1
D: -
size: -
J: TRBJ1-1
CDR3: CASSVQPPEEAFF
DNA: TGTGCCAGCAGTGTGCAACCGCCGGAGGAAGCTTTCTTT

V: TRBV5-1
D: -
size: once
J: TRBJ1-4
CDR3: CASSFAGTLDEKLFF
DNA: TGCGCCAGCAGCTTCGCCGGGACACTGGATGAAAAACTGTTTTTT

V: TRBV28
D: -
size: -
J: TRBJ2-1
CDR3: CASSLATSPRNEQFF
DNA: TGTGCCAGCAGTTTGGCAACTAGCCCCCGCAATGAGCAGTTCTTC

V: TRBV7-2
D: -
size: -
J: TRBJ1-2
CDR3: CASSLAGFYGYTF
DNA: TGTGCCAGCAGCCTGGCGGGCTTCTATGGCTACACCTTC

V: TRBV5-4
D: -
size: -
J: TRBJ2-7
CDR3: CASSALTQGFDEQYF
DNA: TGTGCCAGCAGCGCGCTTACTCAGGGGTTCGACGAGCAGTACTTC

V: TRBV7-3
D: TRBD2
size: -
J: TRBJ2-3
CDR3: CASSQGLADTDTQYF
DNA: TGTGCCAGCAGCCAAGGACTAGCGGATACTGATACGCAGTATTTT

V: TRBV7-2
D: -
size: -
J: TRBJ1-5
CDR3: CASSLIGNGNQPQHF
DNA: TGTGCCAGCAGCTTGATTGGGAACGGCAATCAGCCCCAGCATTTT